This T cell receptor beta chain was sequenced during a study of shared clonotypes between healthy human individuals. In its sample, this clone was seen a few times. Other DNA sequences within the sample encode an identical CDR3. The repertoire was sequenced with immunoSEQ multiplex PCR; TCRdb's copy has only in-frame clones and lacks some. The data contain approximately 2,300,000 clones, roughly 90% of them singletons. Study donors comprised healthy, HIV-negative adults devoid of recent acute infection or vaccination. Germline CDR1 reads MDHEN; CDR2 reads SYDVKM. CDR3 length equals 13 residues. The ends lost 6 bases at V and 4 bases at J; junction bases unmatched: 5.

Sequencing was carried out using naive CD4+ T cells from PBMCs. Subset of the sample: CD45RA+ positively selected. The TCR comes from a man between 18 and 29 years old in good health. Some clones in this sample may be carry-over from other donors' samples. The chain uses TRBV28 and TRBJ1-2; 7 bases are a match to TRBD1. The chain's CDR3 is CASSPGTVYGYTF. The CDR3 DNA is TGTGCCAGCAGCCCCGGGACAGTCTATGGCTACACCTTC.